The 32 T cell receptor beta chains presented below share a single source sample, sequenced in a study of PD-1 blockade in classical Hodgkin lymphoma. This sample's time point: newly diagnosed, previously untreated cHL patient sample. Magnetic depletion of unwanted cells isolated CD4+ T cells from thawed PBMCs. TCRdb's copy holds only in-frame clones and misses some; the assay was immunoSEQ multiplex PCR. In the table there are around 15,000 clones, roughly 90% of which are singletons. The sequencing input was CD4+ T cells from blood. The receptors originated from a human donor with classical Hodgkin lymphoma.

The chain joins TRBV7-9 to TRBJ2-5; weak D call: TRBD2 (5 bases). V was cut by 5 bases and J by 14 bases, with 15 bases left in between. The CDR3 sequence is 11 residues long. Germline V lookup: CDR1 SEHNR, CDR2 FQNEAQ (reference sequence). The DNA for the CDR3 is TGTGCCAGCAGCCTTCGCGGGCCCAGATACTTC. Protein product: CASSLRGPRYF.

The chain links TRBV19 to TRBJ1-5; D remains ambiguous. The CDR3 is 14 residues long. CDR1 is LNHDA and CDR2 is SQIVND in the germline V gene (reference sequence). V gave up 5 bases and J gave up 2 bases, with 10 bases separating them. The CDR3 DNA sequence: TGTGCCAGTAGTCCCGAGTTTGGCAATCAGCCCCAGCATTTT. Its protein product is CASSPEFGNQPQHF.

V is TRBV10-1 and J is TRBJ1-1, with a possible D match to TRBD1 (6 bases). Germline CDR1 is WNHNN and CDR2 is SYGVQD (reference sequence). Trimming removed 8 bases at V and 5 bases at J, with 15 bases between. CDR3 length: 13 amino acids. CDR3 nucleotides: TGCGCCAGCTCCAGGGGAAGGGGGACTGAAGCTTTCTTT. Amino acid sequence: CASSRGRGTEAFF.

The chain uses TRBV19 and TRBJ2-1; TRBD2 matches at 12 bases. Germline V gene lookup returns CDR1 LNHDA and CDR2 SQIVND (reference sequence). V trimming: 10 bases; J trimming: 0 bases; junction bases outside the gene matches: 7. The CDR3 runs 16 residues. The CDR3 sequence: CATRRTSGISYNEQFF. CDR3 in DNA: TGTGCCACTCGCCGGACTAGCGGGATCTCCTACAATGAGCAGTTCTTC.

The chain carries TRBV28 and TRBJ2-7; 7 bases are shared with TRBD1. Germline assignment: CDR1 MDHEN and CDR2 SYDVKM. Trimming took 3 bases from V and 5 from J; bases not matched to a gene: 7. CDR3 size: 14 residues. The CDR3 spells CASSFSGGYDEQYF. CDR3 nucleotides: TGTGCCAGCAGTTTTTCAGGGGGTTACGACGAGCAGTACTTC.

This clone was seen only once. The rearrangement joins TRBV28 to TRBJ1-1; TRBD1 matches 7 bases. The CDR3 spans 16 residues. The germline CDR1 and CDR2 sequences are MDHEN and SYDVKM. J lost 1 base, V lost 0 bases, and 5 bases had no gene match. CDR3 in DNA: TGTGCCAGCAGTTTATGGAGGGACAGACCGAACACTGAAGCTTTCTTT. It translates to CASSLWRDRPNTEAFF.

This clone was found once. This chain joins TRBV7-9 and TRBJ2-5, with 9 bases fitting TRBD1. The CDR3 is made up of 15 amino acids. V was clipped by 1 base and J by 1 base; unmatched bases: 1. Looked up from germline, CDR1 is SEHNR and CDR2 is FQNEAQ (reference sequence). This CDR3 is CASSLGDRAQETQYF. The CDR3 bases are TGTGCCAGCAGCTTAGGGGACAGGGCCCAAGAGACCCAGTACTTC.

The chain is built from TRBV2 and TRBJ1-3, with 7 bases lining up with TRBD1. J gave up 4 bases and V 2 bases, and 2 bases lay outside the gene matches. This CDR3 has 14 amino acids. The germline V gene has CDR1 SNHLY and CDR2 FYNNEI. Here the CDR3 DNA reads TGTGCCAGCAGTGAATGGGGACAGGGAAACACCATATATTTT. Translated: CASSEWGQGNTIYF.

V is TRBV1 and J is TRBJ1-6. TRBV1 is given as a pseudogene. The CDR3 is 17 amino acids. The CDR3: CTSSQDVGNGPDSPLHF. The CDR3 nucleotides read TGCACCAGCAGCCAAGATGTAGGGAACGGTCCGGATTCACCCCTCCACTTT.

This chain links TRBV13 with TRBJ2-5, with a possible D match to TRBD2 (6 bases). V lost 5 bases and J lost 4, with 20 bases in between. The CDR3 is made up of 16 amino acids. In germline, CDR1 is PRHDT, CDR2 FYEKMQ (reference sequence). CDR3: CASSQKTIRDLETQYF. The CDR3 DNA reads TGTGCCAGCAGCCAGAAAACAATCCGGGACTTAGAGACCCAGTACTTC.

DNA for the CDR3: TGTGCCAGCAGCTTAGGGGGACTAGCGGACAATGAGCAGTTCTTC. It encodes CASSLGGLADNEQFF. The rearrangement joins TRBV7-3 to TRBJ2-1, with 11 bases that match TRBD2. V gave up 2 bases and J gave up 5 bases; unmatched junction bases: 2. CDR3 size: 15 residues. Germline V lookup: CDR1 SGHTA, CDR2 FQGTGA.

This chain joins TRBV7-4 and TRBJ1-3; D possibly corresponds to TRBD1 (6 bases). Germline V gene sequence: CDR1 SGHVT, CDR2 SQSDAQ. The CDR3 is 15 residues long. V lost 3 bases and J 4 bases, leaving 13 bases between the germline ends. The DNA of the CDR3 is TGTGCCAGCAGCTTCGCCGGGGGCTCCGGAAACACCATATATTTT. Translated, it gives CASSFAGGSGNTIYF.

The chain is built from TRBV7-9 and TRBJ2-2; 7 nucleotides agree with TRBD1. Trimming removed 4 bases from V and 1 base from J; junction bases left unmatched: 3. Germline assignment: CDR1 SEHNR and CDR2 FQNEAQ (reference sequence). The CDR3 loop spans 15 amino acids. The CDR3: CASSSRQGNTGELFF. The CDR3 DNA reads TGTGCCAGCAGCTCTAGACAGGGGAACACCGGGGAGCTGTTTTTT.

This clone showed up just once. The rearrangement uses TRBV6-1 and TRBJ2-1; D may be TRBD2 (5 bases). Germline CDR1 MNHNS, CDR2 SASEGT. The length of the CDR3 is 16 residues. With 2 bases removed from V and 3 bases from J, the gap between germline ends came to 14 bases. The CDR3 loop reads CASSEWASTYYNEQFF. CDR3 DNA: TGTGCCAGCAGTGAATGGGCTAGCACTTACTACAATGAGCAGTTCTTC.

This clone has just one count. This chain joins TRBV9 and TRBJ2-1; 12 bases map to TRBD2. The germline V gene has CDR1 SGDLS and CDR2 YYNGEE. This CDR3 spans 17 amino acids. V lost 4 bases to trimming and J lost 6 bases; unmatched junction nucleotides: 11. DNA for the CDR3: TGTGCCAGCAGCAAAGGAGGCGGGACTAGCGGGCTCAATGAGCAGTTCTTC. Protein sequence: CASSKGGGTSGLNEQFF.

This chain connects TRBV5-8 to TRBJ2-7, with 7 positions matching TRBD1. The length of the CDR3 is 15 residues. The V and J ends lost 3 bases and 0 bases, in that order; junction bases with no gene match: 6. The germline V gene encodes CDR1 SGHTS and CDR2 YDEGEE. CDR3 coding DNA: TGTGCCAGCAGCTCCGGGACAGTCCACTCCTACGAGCAGTACTTC. Protein: CASSSGTVHSYEQYF.

CDR3: CASSPGTGGVAQFF. DNA of the CDR3: TGTGCCAGCTCACCAGGGACAGGTGGGGTGGCGCAGTTCTTC. V and J are TRBV18 and TRBJ2-1, with TRBD1 matching over 8 bases. The V and J ends lost 2 bases and 12 bases, in that order; junction bases with no gene match: 9. Germline CDR1 reads KGHSH; CDR2 reads LQKENI. The CDR3 totals 14 residues.

This clone showed up just once. The V gene is TRBV6-5, the J gene TRBJ2-7, with 8 bases identical to TRBD1. The CDR3 has 14 amino acids. The J segment lost 0 bases and the V segment lost 5 bases, leaving 3 bases of the junction unmatched. Germline V gene data show CDR1 as MNHEY and CDR2 as SVGAGI. This CDR3 is CASSRQGFSYEQYF. In DNA, the CDR3 is TGTGCCAGCAGTCGACAGGGGTTCTCCTACGAGCAGTACTTC.

This chain links TRBV6-5 with TRBJ1-5; D is ambiguous. The CDR3 is 14 residues long. Germline lookup yields CDR1 MNHEY and CDR2 SVGAGI. V dropped 4 bases and J dropped 5 bases, with 12 bases sitting between them. The CDR3: CASSSRLNDQPQHF. The CDR3 region has the DNA TGTGCCAGCAGTTCCCGCCTTAACGATCAGCCCCAGCATTTT.

The chain is built from TRBV9 and TRBJ2-5; D is ambiguous. Trimming took off 4 bases at V and 5 bases at J, with 18 bases between the two ends. Germline CDR1 SGDLS, CDR2 YYNGEE. The CDR3 runs to 15 residues. DNA for the CDR3: TGTGCCAGCAGCCTAAGGTCCAGGAGTGGGGAGACCCAGTACTTC. Protein sequence: CASSLRSRSGETQYF.

The chain has TRBV25-1 and TRBJ2-5; D possibly corresponds to TRBD2 (6 bases). V was clipped by 8 bases and J by 2 bases, with 15 bases between them. CDR3 length equals 14 residues. From germline, CDR1 is MGHDK and CDR2 SYGVNS. In DNA form, the CDR3 reads TGTGCCAGCTCGGAGGGTGGCCATCAAGAGACCCAGTACTTC. It yields the protein CASSEGGHQETQYF.

This clone came up once. The V and J genes are TRBV19 and TRBJ2-7; D may be TRBD2 (5 bases). The V and J ends lost 2 bases and 4 bases respectively, with 15 bases between them. The germline gives CDR1 LNHDA, CDR2 SQIVND (reference sequence). This CDR3 spans 15 amino acids. The CDR3 DNA reads as TGTGCCAGTAGTATAACGACCCCTGGAGGTTACGAGCAGTACTTC. This encodes CASSITTPGGYEQYF.

J is TRBJ2-7 and V is TRBV6-5; TRBD2 aligns across 12 bases. The V gene end was trimmed by 5 bases and the J gene end by 6 bases; junction bases not matched to a gene: 8. Germline CDR1 is MNHEY and CDR2 is SVGAGI. CDR3 length equals 15 residues. The CDR3 loop is CASSPPTSGRSEQYF. The DNA for the CDR3 is TGTGCCAGCAGTCCCCCGACTAGCGGGAGAAGCGAGCAGTACTTC.

J is TRBJ1-3 and V is TRBV4-1, with a possible D match to TRBD1 (6 bases). V lost 0 bases and J lost 4, with 13 bases in between. CDR3 length: 16 residues. The germline V gene has CDR1 MGHRA and CDR2 YSYEKL. CDR3 sequence (DNA): TGCGCCAGCAGCCAAGAACGGCAGGGGTCCGGAAACACCATATATTTT. It codes for CASSQERQGSGNTIYF.

This rearrangement joins TRBV6-6 to TRBJ2-2; D might be TRBD2 (5 bases). The CDR3 covers 14 residues. With 10 bases removed from V and 3 bases from J, the gap between germline ends came to 15 bases. Germline V gives CDR1 MNHNY, CDR2 SVGAGI (reference sequence). CDR3 bases: TGTGCCACCAAAAGGCCGGAGGACACCGGGGAGCTGTTTTTT. Protein product: CATKRPEDTGELFF.

The rearrangement uses TRBV6-1 and TRBJ1-3, with D possibly being TRBD1 (6 bases). The ends were cut back, 10 bases at V and 0 bases at J, with 16 bases in the middle. The CDR3 loop spans 15 amino acids. CDR1 and CDR2 from the germline V gene are MNHNS and SASEGT. DNA for the CDR3: TGTGCCATCCAACCGGACAGTCCCTCTGGAAACACCATATATTTT. This gives the protein CAIQPDSPSGNTIYF.

The chain links TRBV2 to TRBJ1-1; a weak D match, TRBD1 (5 bases). Germline loops: CDR1 SNHLY, CDR2 FYNNEI. Trimming removed 1 base from V and 0 bases from J, with 6 bases in between. The CDR3 extends over 14 amino acids. The CDR3 spells CASSEEGLNTEAFF. The CDR3 DNA sequence: TGTGCCAGCAGTGAAGAGGGGCTGAACACTGAAGCTTTCTTT.

This chain joins TRBV28 and TRBJ2-3; D is unresolved. Germline loops: CDR1 MDHEN, CDR2 SYDVKM. This CDR3 is 13 amino acids long. The V and J ends lost 6 bases and 0 bases respectively, with 7 bases between them. The CDR3 nucleotides read TGTGCCAGCAGACTGATTAGCACAGATACGCAGTATTTT. Protein sequence: CASRLISTDTQYF.

Remarks on this clone: The sample carries other DNA sequences with the same CDR3. The V call is TRBV5-6, the J call TRBJ2-3; D not certain. The V end lost 3 bases, the J end lost 5 bases, and 4 bases lay between the germline ends. Germline V gene sequence: CDR1 SGHDT, CDR2 YYEEEE. The CDR3 length is 11 residues. CDR3 loop: CASSSLDTQYF. Written as DNA, the CDR3 is TGTGCCAGCAGCTCGCTAGATACGCAGTATTTT.

The gene calls are TRBV2 and TRBJ2-3; D call uncertain. This CDR3 has 15 amino acids. Trimming cost V 6 bases and J 0 bases, with 13 bases left between them. The germline V gene has CDR1 SNHLY and CDR2 FYNNEI. CDR3 sequence (DNA): TGTGCCAGCAGCGATTGGGGAACTAGCACAGATACGCAGTATTTT. Amino acid sequence: CASSDWGTSTDTQYF.

The V and J genes are TRBV28 and TRBJ1-2, with D hard to call. Trimming pared 7 bases from V and 4 bases from J, leaving 13 bases between. The CDR3 contains 13 residues. Germline CDR1 is MDHEN and CDR2 is SYDVKM. CDR3 region: CASTPRTVYGYTF. For the CDR3, the DNA is TGTGCCAGCACCCCCCGGACGGTCTATGGCTACACCTTC.

The chain carries TRBV28 and TRBJ2-3; no clear D. Trimming shortened V by 7 bases and J by 4 bases, and 15 bases separated the two germline ends. This CDR3 spans 14 amino acids. Germline values: CDR1 MDHEN, CDR2 SYDVKM. The CDR3 DNA follows: TGTGCCAGCAAGTGGGAAGGGTTTGCAGATACGCAGTATTTT. Translation: CASKWEGFADTQYF. The full variable domain, with the rest looked up from reference TRBV28 and TRBJ2-3, is DVKVTQSSRYLVKRTGEKVFLECVQDMDHENMFWYRQDPGLGLRLIYFSYDVKMKEKGDIPEGYSVSREKKERFSLILESASTNQTSMYLCASKWEGFADTQYFGPGTRLTVL.